This T cell receptor beta chain came from a study of neurological immune-mediated disorders. This clonotype was detected only a few times. What it recognizes is unknown. 5'RACE employing 10-nucleotide random UMIs yielded the cDNA. In TCRdb, the 5' RACE reads were re-called with MiXCR into one record per CDR3 protein. The data show around 69,000 distinct CDR3 sequences, under 3.5% seen once. The study's findings and limits: The level of TCR clonal expansion was highest in patients with HTLV-1-associated myelopathy and lowest in multiple sclerosis, where it fell below the level seen in healthy controls.

This clonotype was obtained from a man aged 35 to 55 with multiple sclerosis. The sequenced sample consisted of PBMCs.

CDR3 residues: CASSLGDGPSNEQFF. DNA of the CDR3: TGTGCCAGCAGCTTGGGGGACGGGCCCTCCAATGAGCAGTTCTTC. This chain connects TRBV5-6 to TRBJ2-1, with D perhaps assigned TRBD1 or TRBD2 (5 bases each). CDR1 and CDR2 (germline): SGHDT, YYEEEE. V was pared by 0 bases and J by 6 bases, with 13 bases between. This CDR3 is built from 15 residues.